One sample yielded the 27 T cell receptor beta chains listed below, sequenced in a study of blood T cell repertoires in COVID-19. Sequencing used immunoSEQ multiplex PCR; TCRdb keeps in-frame clones, though not all of them. The data show approximately 110,000 clones, over 75% seen once. The sample consisted of peripheral blood. These receptors all stem from a man aged 45-60 years with acute or convalescent COVID-19.

This chain links TRBV6-6 with TRBJ2-3; 7 bases match TRBD1. Germline V CDR1 and CDR2: MNHNY, SVGAGI (reference sequence). The CDR3 is 15 amino acids. V was pared by 6 bases and J by 2 bases, with 8 bases of the junction left unmatched. The DNA for the CDR3 is TGTGCCAGCAGAACAGACAGGGCGGACACAGATACGCAGTATTTT. Its translation: CASRTDRADTDTQYF.

This clone was counted between two and nine times. DNA of the CDR3: TGTGCCAGCAGTTTTCACAGGCCGTTAGGGACTGAAGCTTTCTTT. It specifies CASSFHRPLGTEAFF. The chain employs TRBV27 and TRBJ1-1; a weak D match, TRBD1 (5 bases). The CDR3 consists of 15 residues. The V gene lost 3 bases and the J gene lost 5 bases, with 16 bases spanning the gap. Germline loops: CDR1 MNHEY, CDR2 SMNVEV (reference sequence).

The sample holds a few counts of this clone. The rearrangement joins TRBV2 to TRBJ2-2; 9 nucleotides match TRBD2. CDR3 size: 16 residues. Germline-derived CDR1 and CDR2 are SNHLY and FYNNEI. Germline trimming cut 1 base from V and 6 bases from J; bases unmatched to any gene: 6. This CDR3 reads CASSEGSGGYPGELFF. The CDR3 DNA sequence: TGTGCCAGCAGTGAAGGCAGCGGGGGGTACCCCGGGGAGCTGTTTTTT.

The chain joins TRBV9 to TRBJ1-1, with D perhaps matching TRBD1 (6 bases). The CDR3 covers 17 residues. Germline V gene sequence: CDR1 SGDLS, CDR2 YYNGEE. Trimming removed 3 bases at V and 0 bases at J, with 18 bases between. The CDR3 region has the DNA TGTGCCAGCAGCGCCCTCCTCCGGGACACGTTGAACACTGAAGCTTTCTTT. Its protein is CASSALLRDTLNTEAFF.

The rearrangement joins TRBV27 to TRBJ2-7, with 9 bases aligning to TRBD1. This CDR3 is built from 16 residues. Germline V gene lookup returns CDR1 MNHEY and CDR2 SMNVEV (reference sequence). After removal of 7 bases from V and 6 bases from J, the junction contained 16 bases not matched to a gene. The CDR3: CASIPSRQGVRAEQYF. CDR3 in DNA: TGTGCCAGCATCCCTTCCCGACAGGGGGTAAGAGCCGAGCAGTACTTC.

The V gene is TRBV6-5, the J gene TRBJ1-6; D unclear. V was cut by 6 bases and J by 0 bases, with 6 bases left in between. From germline, CDR1 is MNHEY and CDR2 SVGAGI. This CDR3 contains 14 residues. In DNA form, the CDR3 reads TGTGCCAGCAGGAGGAGCTCCTATAATTCACCCCTCCACTTT. Encoded protein: CASRRSSYNSPLHF.

The chain links TRBV28 to TRBJ1-2, with TRBD1 identical over 10 bases. V shed 2 bases, J shed 6 bases, and the junction held 9 bases outside the gene matches. The CDR3 runs to 16 residues. Looked up from germline, CDR1 is MDHEN and CDR2 is SYDVKM. In DNA form, the CDR3 reads TGTGCCAGCAGTTTAAGACAGGGGGCCCCGTCCCATGGCTACACCTTC. This encodes CASSLRQGAPSHGYTF.

The chain uses TRBV6-5 and TRBJ1-2; 11 nucleotides agree with TRBD1. Germline V gene data show CDR1 as MNHEY and CDR2 as SVGAGI. This CDR3 spans 14 amino acids. The J segment lost 8 bases and the V segment lost 6 bases, leaving 8 bases of the junction unmatched. CDR3 protein: CASSPGQGAKGYTF. The CDR3 DNA follows: TGTGCCAGCAGCCCCGGACAGGGGGCGAAGGGCTACACCTTC.

V and J are TRBV10-2 and TRBJ1-2; 11 nucleotides align to TRBD1. The CDR3 runs to 16 residues. The germline V gene has CDR1 WSHSY and CDR2 SAAADI. The V and J ends lost 3 bases and 6 bases, in that order; junction bases with no gene match: 9. The CDR3 spells CASSEPDLDRGHGYTF. The CDR3 coding sequence is TGCGCCAGCAGTGAACCGGATCTGGACAGGGGGCATGGCTACACCTTC.

This clone was counted once. V and J are TRBV3-1 (or the pseudogene TRBV3-2) and TRBJ2-3, with unresolved D. The ends were cut back, 4 bases at V and 2 bases at J, with 7 bases in the middle. The CDR3 contains 13 residues. Germline CDR1 reads LGHDT; CDR2 reads YNNKEL (reference sequence). The CDR3 region has the DNA TGTGCCAGCAGCCCCCCTTACACAGATACGCAGTATTTT. Translating it yields CASSPPYTDTQYF.

This sequence joins TRBV7-9 and TRBJ2-3, with TRBD2 matching 11 bases. The germline V gene encodes CDR1 SEHNR and CDR2 FQNEAQ (reference sequence). The CDR3 totals 16 residues. V lost 1 base to trimming and J lost 5 bases; unmatched junction nucleotides: 5. The CDR3 bases are TGTGCCAGCAGCTTAGATTTAGCGGGGGGGCTAGATACGCAGTATTTT. Protein sequence: CASSLDLAGGLDTQYF.

The chain employs TRBV5-1 and TRBJ1-1, with a weak D call TRBD1 (5 bases). Germline V gives CDR1 SGHRS, CDR2 YFSETQ. V lost 2 bases, J lost 4 bases, and 12 bases lay in between. The CDR3 consists of 14 residues. The CDR3 DNA is TGCGCCAGCAGCTTTGCCCAGGGAGGCACTGAAGCTTTCTTT. This gives the protein CASSFAQGGTEAFF.

This clone appeared once. This chain uses TRBV6-5 with TRBJ1-1, with 10 bases identical to TRBD1. This CDR3 is 15 amino acids long. Germline V gene data show CDR1 as MNHEY and CDR2 as SVGAGI. V lost 3 bases, J lost 5 bases, and 6 bases stayed unmatched. CDR3 DNA: TGTGCCAGCAGTTATCGGACAGGGGGAGGAACTGAAGCTTTCTTT. As protein: CASSYRTGGGTEAFF.

The sample holds a few counts of this clone. The CDR3 is CASSLGQGGGNTIYF. DNA of the CDR3: TGTGCCAGCAGCTTAGGACAGGGAGGAGGAAACACCATATATTTT. The V call is TRBV11-2, the J call TRBJ1-3; 7 nucleotides line up with TRBD1. In germline, CDR1 is SGHAT, CDR2 FQNNGV. Trimming took 1 base from V and 4 from J; bases not matched to a gene: 4. This CDR3 is 15 amino acids long.

The J gene is TRBJ1-1, the V gene TRBV6-6; possible D gene TRBD1, 5 bases. The CDR3 extends over 13 amino acids. The V and J ends lost 4 bases and 6 bases respectively, with 12 bases between them. Germline-derived CDR1 and CDR2 are MNHNY and SVGAGI (reference sequence). CDR3 sequence (DNA): TGTGCCAGCAGTTTCGAGGGGAGGCCTGAAGCTTTCTTT. It codes for CASSFEGRPEAFF.

This chain joins TRBV27 and TRBJ2-7, with 7 bases lining up with TRBD1. The CDR3 runs 16 residues. CDR1 is MNHEY and CDR2 is SMNVEV in the germline V gene (reference sequence). The V segment lost 3 bases and the J segment 3 bases; nucleotides outside the gene matches: 11. CDR3 amino acids: CASSLIRTGKGYEQYF. The CDR3 nucleotides are TGTGCCAGCAGTTTGATAAGGACAGGAAAGGGCTACGAGCAGTACTTC.

The chain employs TRBV11-3 and TRBJ2-1; TRBD1 matches at 10 bases. This CDR3 has 16 amino acids. The germline CDR1 and CDR2 sequences are SGHNT and YENEEA. The V and J ends lost 5 bases and 2 bases, in that order; junction bases with no gene match: 6. The CDR3, as DNA: TGTGCCAGCAGCAAACACGGGACAGGGGCCTACAATGAGCAGTTCTTC. Protein: CASSKHGTGAYNEQFF.

The rearrangement uses TRBV10-3 and TRBJ1-2; 7 bases align to TRBD1. Germline V gene lookup returns CDR1 ENHRY and CDR2 SYGVKD. The junction had 8 bases not matched to a gene; V was cut back by 6 bases and J by 4 bases. The CDR3 covers 14 residues. CDR3 nucleotides: TGTGCCATCAGGGACACAGGGGCGGGCTATGGCTACACCTTC. Residues: CAIRDTGAGYGYTF.

The chain carries TRBV6-5 and TRBJ1-2; TRBD1 is a possible D gene (5 bases). This CDR3 has 15 amino acids. The germline CDR1 and CDR2 sequences are MNHEY and SVGAGI. Trimming shortened V by 6 bases and J by 4 bases, and 18 bases separated the two germline ends. CDR3: CASRPRTRGGYGYTF. The CDR3 coding sequence is TGTGCCAGCAGACCGAGGACCCGGGGGGGCTATGGCTACACCTTC.

The chain uses TRBV4-1 and TRBJ1-5; D is possibly TRBD1 (5 bases). CDR3 length: 15 amino acids. Germline V gene data show CDR1 as MGHRA and CDR2 as YSYEKL. V shed 3 bases and J shed 3 bases, with 12 bases lying between them. This CDR3 reads CASSHTETANQPQHF. CDR3 DNA: TGCGCCAGCAGCCACACCGAGACAGCCAATCAGCCCCAGCATTTT.

This sequence joins TRBV30 and TRBJ1-2; 8 bases match TRBD1. The junction had 11 bases not matched to a gene; V was cut back by 1 base and J by 7 bases. The germline CDR1 and CDR2 sequences are GTSNPN and SVGIG (reference sequence). The CDR3 length is 15 residues. CDR3 bases: TGTGCCTGGAGTGGCAAGGACAGGGAGAGAGGTGGCTACACCTTC. Translation: CAWSGKDRERGGYTF.

The rearrangement links TRBV7-9 to TRBJ1-1, with 10 bases that match TRBD1. V shed 1 base and J 4 bases; nucleotides not matched to a gene: 9. Per the germline V gene, CDR1 is SEHNR and CDR2 is FQNEAQ (reference sequence). The CDR3 has 17 amino acids. The CDR3 region is CASSLVPGQGWGTEAFF. The DNA of the CDR3 is TGTGCCAGCAGCTTAGTCCCGGGACAGGGGTGGGGCACTGAAGCTTTCTTT.

In its sample, this clone was seen once. This rearrangement joins TRBV2 to TRBJ2-6, with D tentatively TRBD2 (6 bases). There are 15 residues in the CDR3. The ends were cut back, 3 bases at V and 2 bases at J, with 8 bases in the middle. CDR1 is SNHLY, CDR2 FYNNEI, per germline. CDR3 region: CASSEEGAGANVLTF. CDR3 sequence (DNA): TGTGCCAGCAGTGAGGAGGGTGCTGGGGCCAACGTCCTGACTTTC.

V and J are TRBV5-1 and TRBJ2-7, with 8 bases aligning to TRBD1. Trimming cost V 3 bases and J 6 bases; bases outside gene matches: 5. Germline-derived CDR1 and CDR2 are SGHRS and YFSETQ. CDR3 length equals 13 residues. For the CDR3, the DNA is TGCGCCAGCAGCTGGGATGGACAGGGCGAGCAGTACTTC. It translates to CASSWDGQGEQYF. Combining the CDR3 with reference TRBV5-1 and TRBJ2-7 gives the whole variable domain KAGVTQTPRYLIKTRGQQVTLSCSPISGHRSVSWYQQTPGQGLQFLFEYFSETQRNKGNFPGRFSGRQFSNSRSEMNVSTLELGDSALYLCASSWDGQGEQYFGPGTRLTVT.

J is TRBJ2-7 and V is TRBV1; the DNA was not used to check the table's D call, TRBD2. TRBV1 represents a pseudogene. This CDR3 is 11 amino acids long. The CDR3 sequence is CPPVRVYEQYV. CDR3 nucleotide sequence: TGCCCCCCTGTGAGGGTTTACGAGCAGTACGTC.

J is TRBJ1-2 and V is TRBV10-3; D gene uncertain. Germline CDR1 reads ENHRY; CDR2 reads SYGVKD. Trimming shortened V by 0 bases and J by 8 bases, and 10 bases separated the two germline ends. The CDR3 has 13 amino acids. The CDR3 reads CAISESNFQGYTF. DNA of the CDR3: TGTGCCATCAGTGAGTCGAACTTTCAAGGCTACACCTTC.

V gene TRBV6-5 combines with J gene TRBJ1-2; maybe TRBD1 (5 bases). Trimming shortened V by 7 bases and J by 6 bases, and 9 bases separated the two germline ends. This CDR3 has 11 residues. Germline-derived CDR1 and CDR2 are MNHEY and SVGAGI. CDR3 bases: TGTGCCAGCACACGGGGGGATGGCTACACCTTC. Translated, it gives CASTRGDGYTF.